The present T cell receptor (beta chain) was sequenced within a study of blood T cell repertoires in COVID-19. On the study more broadly: Some COVID-19 samples were acute and others convalescent; all came from the United States, Italy and Spain. PBMCs, B-cell-depleted T cells, or T cells provided the cDNA or gDNA that made up the material.

Authors' data handling: Scientists estimated how many nucleated cells there were by amplifying reference gene primers. Data came from immunoSEQ multiplex PCR; TCRdb stores just in-frame clones and leaves some out. V and J calls and clone size follow that table, whereas D and trimming were derived from the DNA. Of more than 65,000 clones listed, approximately 86% were seen once; the top ten hold roughly 6.8%. This CDR3 is built from 13 residues. Germline loops: CDR1 SGDLS, CDR2 YYNGEE. The ends were cut back, 5 bases at V and 0 bases at J, with 8 bases in the middle. The material sequenced was peripheral blood. V and J are TRBV9 and TRBJ1-2; no definite D call. This sequence was found in a woman aged 50 to 65 with acute or convalescent COVID-19. The CDR3 is CASRAETNYGYTF. The CDR3 DNA sequence: TGTGCCAGCAGGGCGGAAACTAACTATGGCTACACCTTC.